This TCR beta chain appears in the sequencing data of a study of cytomegalovirus exposure and HLA in healthy donors (dated by TCRdb to about 2017). For the wider study: An earlier analysis of 587 of the donors reported approximately 260 Gb of sequence data and roughly 120 million unique TCR beta sequences obtained from about 179 million T cells. An early release covering about 600 HLA-typed donors comprised 250 to 350 gigabases of sequencing data and around 80 million unique TCR sequences. Among the roughly 410 genotyped donors, under 90% belonged to the genetic ancestry cluster associated with self-reported Caucasian donors. The aim of the study was to test whether cataloging public T cell receptors could identify signatures of past pathogen exposure. The study used immunosequencing to profile the T cell repertoires of approximately 640 subjects and linked those repertoires to cytomegalovirus serostatus. Along with the 666-subject first cohort, a separate validation cohort of over a hundred different subjects was used. To predict cytomegalovirus infection status, the study brought together high-throughput TCR immunosequencing, statistical association of individual TCRs with disease status, and machine learning. To study patterns of TCR occurrence, a later analysis re-analyzed previously published TCR beta repertoires from 500 to 850 donors and added high-resolution HLA genotyping. In the later analysis, no new phenotypic data were used to find candidate immune exposures; instead, reliance was placed on TCR beta sequences and their occurrence across donors. To decide whether each TCR beta V gene segment behaved as functional or pseudogenic, an earlier analysis of some 600 of the donors relied on high-throughput TCR beta sequencing. Donor age, sex, ethnicity and CMV serostatus were compiled alongside the repertoire data. In a later genetic analysis, genome-wide SNP genotypes for about 65% of the roughly 670 donors were used, and that subset was treated as a discovery cohort. Every repertoire in the discovery cohort had been generated on one and the same sequencing platform. Class I and class II HLA loci were covered by the typing at four-digit resolution. The number of typed donors differed by locus: about 620-640 for A, B, C, DRB1 and DQB1; 522 for DQA1; 600 to 610 for DPA1; and around 490 for DPB1. About 5 DR-DQ haplotypes were handled as single units for association and clustering, since linkage in the cohort was strong. Across some 400 genotyped donors of the cohort, an average of approximately 200,000 unique TCR beta nucleotide sequences per donor were sequenced, and roughly a sixth of those sequences were non-productive. Study-wide findings and limitations: Correlated functional status among segregating V segments might be attributable to linkage disequilibrium, but an unknown experimental factor could not be ruled out. CMV serostatus was the only immune exposure information available for the cohort. The presence/absence analyses assumed that sequencing depth was roughly uniform across donors, and that assumption may not be true. In a later analysis, the rate of TCR association differed among HLA loci, with DRB1 alleles having the most associated TCRs and HLA-C alleles having the fewest. It was suggested by the authors that the approach could potentially be generalized to other disease states and immunological phenotypes. In an earlier analysis of 500 to 650 of the donors, most TCR beta V segments appeared in productive rearrangements about 90% or about 30% of the time, broadly matching IMGT annotations. In a later analysis, HLA-associated TCR beta chains showed more clonal expansion and lower generation probabilities than non-associated chains that were equally common. In this cohort, only TCR beta chains were sequenced, and detectable features were limited by the absence of alpha or paired-chain data. A later analysis associated about 17,000 TCR beta sequences with specific HLA alleles at a false discovery rate of 0.05. An association between a missense DCLRE1C variant and V-gene and J-gene trimming of TCR beta chains was found in a later genetic analysis and replicated in an independent cohort. A further reported finding was that TCR beta sequences accurately predicted the HLA-A and HLA-B alleles for most subjects in the first cohort. When HLA alleles, especially DR and DQ, strongly co-occurred, attributing TCR associations to individual alleles was difficult. Compared with the approximately 600-donor mean, donors in an Asian-associated ancestry cluster had fewer N-insertions in productive TCRs, according to a later genetic analysis. Because HLA typing was unavailable for some donors at each locus, only the typed subset was used in association tests. In both the original and validation cohorts, the classifier was reported to diagnose cytomegalovirus status with high specificity and sensitivity. Approximately 16 rarely observed V segments, including chromosome 9 orphons, were excluded from the earlier analysis of some 590 of the donors because counts were too low. The study gave a list of some 150 TCR beta chains associated with cytomegalovirus. The 87-base-pair reads could not distinguish some IMGT-functional V segments, including TRBV6-2 and TRBV6-3, so those segments were excluded. A later analysis reported that several top co-occurrence clusters appeared linked to parvovirus B19, influenza, CMV and Epstein-Barr virus. A group of highly shared sequence variants was considered likely to be a technical artifact of the sequencing pipeline. In vitro tests confirmed that a few of the cytomegalovirus-associated TCR beta chains recognize cytomegalovirus antigens. While some public TCRs were present in many individuals, most TCR sequences turned up only very rarely across donors. According to a later analysis, most CMV-associated TCR beta chains appeared to be HLA-restricted, and the HLA associations seemed to be driven largely by CMV exposure.

The CDR3, cysteine through phenylalanine, is 16 amino acids long. The kept DNA is CDR3 alone, 48 bases in frame from the first base. Reading the germline V gene gives CDR1 MNHEY and CDR2 SVGAGI. The V and J ends are trimmed by 0 bases and 0 bases, leaving 12 bases between them. Library preparation used the immunoSEQ multiplex PCR assay. A mixture of 60 forward primers for TCR Vbeta segments and 13 reverse primers for TCR Jbeta segments was used in the multiplex PCR. The CDR3 region of rearranged TCR beta genes was amplified from genomic DNA with a multiplex PCR assay. The Illumina HiSeq System was used to sequence the amplified TCR beta libraries as 87-base-pair reads. The published analysis was carried out like this. In a later analysis, about 80 million unique TCR beta chains were counted across the approximately 620 repertoires, and roughly 10 million of these chains were shared by at least two donors. To remove PCR and sequencing errors, raw reads were error-corrected and collapsed into unique sequences using a nearest-neighbor algorithm that merged closely related sequences. CDR3 sequences were aligned to IMGT reference sequences to assign V, D and J gene segments. For a sequence to be retained, a match of at least six nucleotides was required to both a V gene segment and a J gene segment. A rearrangement counted as productive if the CDR3 had no stop codons and remained in frame with V and J, and every other rearrangement counted as non-productive. CDR3 was defined by IMGT convention, running from the second conserved V-encoded cysteine to the conserved J-encoded phenylalanine. The earlier analysis of about 610 of the donors excluded any sequence lacking an unambiguous match to a single V gene segment. In an earlier analysis of 587 of the donors, a V segment was called functional when productive rearrangements were above 56.7%, and segregating when the standard deviation between donors exceeded 5%. A statistical classification framework was developed to diagnose cytomegalovirus status using the catalog of TCR beta chain sequences. A later analysis assigned V and J genes by comparing TCR nucleotide sequences with IMGT/GENE-DB human TR gene sequences. The TCRdist pipeline was used in a later analysis to assign CDR3 sequences and most-parsimonious VDJ recombination scenarios. In a later analysis, every TCR beta chain was defined by the combination of its CDR3 amino acid sequence and its V-gene family, and reads without a unique V-gene family were dropped. In a later analysis, 450 to 600 highly shared, low-generation-probability nucleotide sequences were removed to address suspected cross-contamination and a sequencing artifact. In a later analysis, a clonal expansion index was calculated for each public chain from normalized within-repertoire ranks of inferred template counts. A later analysis computed generation probabilities with a VDJ recombination model fitted to out-of-frame rearrangements, and checked the results against IGoR. In a later analysis, hypergeometric tests were used to score TCR-TCR, TCR-HLA and TCR-CMV co-occurrence, with a repertoire-size bias correction applied to TCR pairs. In a later analysis, false discovery rates were estimated by permuting HLA or CMV assignments 20 times. In a later analysis, co-occurring TCRs were grouped using DBSCAN, and TCRdist sequence similarity was added for clustering within HLA-allele-positive subsets. For co-occurrence clustering, repertoires with fewer than 30,000 or more than 120,000 public chains were excluded, along with roughly five repertoires with anomalous nucleotide sharing. TCRdb re-hosts the immuneACCESS table, in-frame sequences only. Its copies lack some clones; in the studies checked, an unresolved V gene accounts for under half of them, and the cause for the rest is not known. From that table come the V and J calls and clone size; the DNA was used to work out D and trimming. Here the sample has 150,000 or so clones; approximately 80% occur a single time. Jointly, the top ten make up around 3% of the sample.

Points on this clone: There is no known antigen for this receptor. Nothing much larger sits one base from this clone, and base qualities are not available.

The cohort consisted of 670 or so healthy bone marrow donors. At the time of sampling, all cohort members were nominally healthy, though unrecorded immune exposures were likely present. The donor tested CMV seropositive and was one of the 289 seropositive cohort members. A peripheral blood sample was collected from each donor, and TCR beta sequencing was performed on peripheral blood mononuclear cells. The Qiagen DNeasy Blood Extraction Kit was used to extract genomic DNA from the blood cell samples. The chain was built from TRBV6-5 and TRBJ2-7; 6 matching bases give a weak D call of TRBD2. Sequencing was carried out using PBMCs. This TCR came from a woman in her fifties or sixties in good health and CMV-seropositive. The nucleotides read TGTGCCAGCAGTTACTCGGGGGGAGATGGCTCCTACGAGCAGTACTTC. Translated, this is CASSYSGGDGSYEQYF.